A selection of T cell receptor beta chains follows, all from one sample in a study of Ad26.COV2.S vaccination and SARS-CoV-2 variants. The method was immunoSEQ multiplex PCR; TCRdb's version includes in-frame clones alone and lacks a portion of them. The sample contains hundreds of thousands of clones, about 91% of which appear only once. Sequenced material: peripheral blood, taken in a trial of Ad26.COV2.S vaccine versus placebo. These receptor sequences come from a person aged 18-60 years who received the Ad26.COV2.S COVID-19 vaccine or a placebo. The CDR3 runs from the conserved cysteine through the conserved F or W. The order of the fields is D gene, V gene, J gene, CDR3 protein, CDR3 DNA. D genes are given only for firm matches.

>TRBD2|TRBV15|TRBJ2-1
CATSRGLVAGGLEQFF
TGTGCCACCAGCAGAGGACTAGTGGCGGGAGGACTTGAGCAGTTCTTC
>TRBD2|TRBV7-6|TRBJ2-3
CASSLLNGGGDTQYF
TGTGCCAGCAGCTTACTTAACGGGGGGGGAGATACGCAGTATTTT
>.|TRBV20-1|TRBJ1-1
CSASLQLNTEAFF
TGCAGTGCTAGTCTGCAGCTGAACACTGAAGCTTTCTTT
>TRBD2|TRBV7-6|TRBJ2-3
CASSFRLAGRDTQYF
TGTGCCAGCAGCTTTAGACTAGCGGGAAGAGATACGCAGTATTTT
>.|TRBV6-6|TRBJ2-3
CASSATSITDTQYF
TGTGCCAGCAGTGCCACTAGCATCACAGATACGCAGTATTTT
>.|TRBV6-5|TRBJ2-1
CASSYDYRSSYNEQFF
TGTGCCAGCAGTTACGATTACCGTAGCTCCTACAATGAGCAGTTCTTC
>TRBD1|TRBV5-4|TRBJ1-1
CASSLDRGVFMNTEAFF
TGTGCCAGCAGCTTAGACAGGGGGGTGTTTATGAACACTGAAGCTTTCTTT
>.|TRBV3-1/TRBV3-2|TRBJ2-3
CASSLLASDTQYF
TGTGCCAGCAGCCTCCTAGCGTCGGATACGCAGTATTTT
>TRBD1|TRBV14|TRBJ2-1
CASSQLTGGNYNEQFF
TGTGCCAGCAGCCAACTCACAGGGGGTAACTACAATGAGCAGTTCTTC
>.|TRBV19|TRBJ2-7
CASSINSYEQYF
TGTGCCAGTAGTATAAACTCCTACGAGCAGTACTTC
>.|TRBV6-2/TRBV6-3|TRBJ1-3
CASSPAGGNTIYF
TGTGCCAGCAGTCCCGCAGGGGGAAACACCATATATTTT
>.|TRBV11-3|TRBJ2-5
CASSSHQGPATQYF
TGTGCCAGCAGCTCTCACCAGGGTCCCGCGACCCAGTACTTC
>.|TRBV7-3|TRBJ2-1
CASSINAGQPYNEQFF
TGTGCCAGCAGCATAAACGCGGGACAGCCTTACAATGAGCAGTTCTTC
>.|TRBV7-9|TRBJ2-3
CASSPGSGGDTQYF
TGTGCCAGCAGCCCCGGGAGCGGCGGCGATACGCAGTATTTT
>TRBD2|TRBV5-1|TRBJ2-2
CASSLELAAGELFF
TGCGCCAGCAGCTTGGAACTAGCGGCCGGGGAGCTGTTTTTT